This T cell receptor (beta chain) was captured by sequencing in a study of response to subunit inactivated influenza vaccine. Findings of the study overall: New T cells are recruited in small numbers by each seasonal influenza vaccination, according to the authors' suggestion.

The germline V gene encodes CDR1 DFQATT and CDR2 SNEGSKA (reference sequence). Trimming stripped 0 bases from V and 6 bases from J, with 12 bases between. The length of the CDR3 is 14 residues. TCRdb itself ran the RT-PCR reads through MiXCR, one entry per CDR3 protein. In the table there are around 520,000 distinct CDR3 sequences, roughly 25% of which are singletons. This clonotype occurred a few times. What it binds is unknown. The material sequenced was CD4+ T cells sorted from PBMCs, taken roughly 5 days after vaccination. V and J are TRBV20-1 and TRBJ1-5; no clear D gene. The TCR originated in a man in his fifties who received an inactivated influenza vaccine. CDR3 bases: TGCAGTGCTAGAGAGGGCCCATGGCGTCAGCCCCAGCATTTT. Protein product: CSAREGPWRQPQHF.